The next 10 T cell receptor beta chains were all read from a single sample in a study of cytomegalovirus exposure and HLA in healthy donors. Sequenced by immunoSEQ multiplex PCR; TCRdb stores in-frame clones only, minus some. The data hold tens of thousands of clones, with approximately 95% observed a single time. What was sequenced was PBMCs. The receptors originated from a woman between 18 and 29 years old in good health and CMV-seronegative.

This clone has just one count. The chain has TRBV11-3 and TRBJ2-3; 11 bases are shared with TRBD2. Germline trimming cut 5 bases from V and 6 bases from J; bases unmatched to any gene: 10. The germline CDR1 and CDR2 sequences are SGHNT and YENEEA. This CDR3 is 16 amino acids long. The CDR3 loop is CASSRRLAGPTDTQYF. CDR3 DNA: TGTGCCAGCAGCCGCAGACTAGCGGGACCCACTGATACGCAGTATTTT.

The table lists this clone with a count of one. The rearrangement joins TRBV27 to TRBJ1-2; 8 nucleotides line up with TRBD1. The V gene's germline CDR1 is MNHEY and CDR2 SMNVEV (reference sequence). V lost 3 bases to trimming and J lost 6 bases; unmatched junction nucleotides: 6. The CDR3 is 14 residues long. Written as DNA, the CDR3 is TGTGCCAGCAGTTTCGACAGGGGTTTACATGGCTACACCTTC. Its translation is CASSFDRGLHGYTF.

This clone came up once. V is TRBV9 and J is TRBJ2-5, with a possible D match to TRBD2 (8 bases). The germline V and J ends were trimmed by 5 bases and 5 bases, with 19 bases remaining between them. This CDR3 is 15 amino acids long. From germline, CDR1 is SGDLS and CDR2 YYNGEE. CDR3 region: CASSSRTSRGETQYF. Written as DNA, the CDR3 is TGTGCCAGCAGTTCAAGGACTAGCAGGGGGGAGACCCAGTACTTC.

The rearrangement links TRBV5-5 to TRBJ2-2, with 11 bases identical to TRBD2. Trimming at V came to 0 bases and at J to 7 bases, leaving 5 bases not matched to a gene. Germline lookup yields CDR1 SGHKS and CDR2 YYEKEE (reference sequence). This CDR3 is built from 16 residues. CDR3 DNA: TGTGCCAGCAGCTTGGGACTAGCGGGGTTCGGCGGGGAGCTGTTTTTT. It yields the protein CASSLGLAGFGGELFF.

This rearrangement joins TRBV25-1 to TRBJ2-7; TRBD1 might be the D (5 bases). The CDR3 is 15 residues long. The V and J ends lost 4 bases and 5 bases respectively, with 18 bases between them. Germline lookup yields CDR1 MGHDK and CDR2 SYGVNS. In DNA form, the CDR3 reads TGTGCCAGCAGTGCCTCGGACACCCCTGCCCACGAGCAGTACTTC. Translating gives CASSASDTPAHEQYF.

The chain couples TRBV5-6 to TRBJ2-1, with D possibly being TRBD2 (6 bases). V lost 2 bases and J 2 bases, leaving 11 bases between the germline ends. Germline assignment: CDR1 SGHDT and CDR2 YYEEEE. CDR3 size: 15 residues. Written as DNA, the CDR3 is TGTGCCAGCAGCTTCCTCGCGGGACCCTACAATGAGCAGTTCTTC. Protein product: CASSFLAGPYNEQFF.

The V call is TRBV6-1, the J call TRBJ2-7; 8 bases align to TRBD1. V gave up 6 bases and J gave up 7 bases; unmatched junction bases: 11. Germline V gene lookup returns CDR1 MNHNS and CDR2 SASEGT. CDR3 size: 14 residues. In DNA, the CDR3 is TGTGCCAGCAGATACAGGGGGATCAATTTGGAGCAGTACTTC. Residues: CASRYRGINLEQYF.

The chain uses TRBV2 and TRBJ1-3; D ambiguous. Germline-derived CDR1 and CDR2 are SNHLY and FYNNEI. V lost 8 bases, J lost 1 base, and 12 bases lay in between. The length of the CDR3 is 14 residues. CDR3 sequence reads: CASGLRGSGNTIYF. The CDR3 coding sequence is TGTGCCAGCGGATTGAGAGGTTCTGGAAACACCATATATTTT.

This chain links TRBV6-1 with TRBJ2-5; D is unresolved. Trimming took 5 bases from V and 9 from J, leaving 13 bases between them. Germline CDR1 and CDR2: MNHNS and SASEGT. The CDR3 totals 12 residues. As DNA, the CDR3 is TGTGCCAGCAGTACACTTCCCGGGTCCCAGTACTTC. It specifies CASSTLPGSQYF.

V and J are TRBV30 and TRBJ2-7; TRBD1 matches 7 bases. This CDR3 has 14 amino acids. V trimming: 0 bases; J trimming: 2 bases; junction bases outside the gene matches: 4. Germline V lookup: CDR1 GTSNPN, CDR2 SVGIG (reference sequence). CDR3 residues: CAWSVLDRPYEQYV. DNA for the CDR3: TGTGCCTGGAGTGTATTGGACAGGCCCTACGAGCAGTACGTC.